This T cell receptor beta chain is from a study of identical twins. Trimming shortened V by 5 bases and J by 3 bases, and 14 bases separated the two germline ends. The CDR3 contains 14 residues. Germline V gene data show CDR1 as MNHEY and CDR2 as SMNVEV (reference sequence). The table lists this clonotype with a few counts. Its antigen is currently unknown. Study-wide points: The presence of invariant MAIT and iNKT cells could partly confound analyses of zero-insertion sequences.

TCRdb fed the 5' RACE reads into MiXCR, producing one record per CDR3 protein. The profile shows 470,000 or so distinct CDR3 sequences, more than 20% of them singletons. These data also featured in a second study, about T cells expressing NK-cell markers.

Sequencing was carried out using CD4+ T cells sorted from blood. This chain links TRBV27 with TRBJ2-7; perhaps TRBD1 as D (5 bases). This sequence originates from a woman aged 18-29 years in good health. CDR3 in DNA: TGTGCCAGCAGTCGAGATGGACACTACTACGAGCAGTACTTC. Its protein product is CASSRDGHYYEQYF.